Described below is a single T cell receptor (beta chain) sequence and its context. This CDR3 region has 14 residues. V lost 2 bases and J lost 8; bases outside the gene matches: 9. The V gene's germline CDR1 is DFQATT and CDR2 SNEGSKA (reference sequence). Using its own MiXCR run on the RT-PCR reads, TCRdb lists one record per CDR3 protein. The top ten clones hold roughly 4% of a sample with about 680,000 distinct CDR3 sequences, over 12% of them seen once. J is TRBJ2-1 and V is TRBV20-1; 7 nucleotides line up with TRBD2. Sequences were obtained from memory CD4+ T cells from blood. The sequence came from a female donor in good health, serving as a healthy control. Written as DNA, the CDR3 is TGCAGTGCTAGATCCCGACTAGCCTGGGATGAGCAGTTCTTC. Its protein product is CSARSRLAWDEQFF.